The next 22 T cell receptor beta chains were all read from a single sample in a study of persistence of HIV-infected CD4 T cells. Stimulation used approximately 9.6 ug/mL lysate from CMV-infected fibroblasts. CD40L-negative CD69-negative CD45RO-high memory CD4+ T cells were sorted as populations depleted of antigen-responding cells. These receptors have no known antigen. This was the immunoSEQ version 4 assay in survey mode. The assay was immunoSEQ multiplex PCR, and TCRdb's table has in-frame clones only and misses some. Of 25,000 to 35,000 clones listed, 82% are singletons. Material: CD4+ T cells sorted from PBMCs after roughly 20-hour stimulation, obtained from a patient who received antiretroviral therapy. The receptors were sampled from an adult man with HIV who was CMV-seropositive.

The gene calls are TRBV24-1 and TRBJ1-5; 7 bases align to TRBD1. The CDR3 has 19 amino acids. CDR1 is KGHDR, CDR2 SFDVKD, per germline. After removal of 3 bases from V and 0 bases from J, the junction contained 13 bases not matched to a gene. DNA for the CDR3: TGTGCCACCAGTGATCGAGAAGGACAGGTCAATTATAGCAATCAGCCCCAGCATTTT. This gives the protein CATSDREGQVNYSNQPQHF.

J is TRBJ1-1 and V is TRBV3-1 (or the pseudogene TRBV3-2); 9 nucleotides match TRBD1. This CDR3 is built from 15 residues. The V segment lost 1 base and the J segment 6 bases; nucleotides outside the gene matches: 6. Germline V gene data show CDR1 as LGHDT and CDR2 as YNNKEL (reference sequence). The CDR3 region is CASSQVHRGLAEAFF. The CDR3 nucleotides read TGTGCCAGCAGCCAAGTACACAGGGGGCTTGCTGAAGCTTTCTTT.

This clone was counted only a few times. The rearrangement links TRBV10-1 to TRBJ2-1, with 9 bases lining up with TRBD2. Trimming removed 2 bases from V and 8 bases from J; junction bases left unmatched: 7. This CDR3 region has 15 residues. CDR1 and CDR2 from the germline V gene are WNHNN and SYGVQD (reference sequence). The CDR3 DNA is TGCGCCAGCAGTGAGGCTAGCGGGGAACGCGATGAGCAGTTCTTC. It encodes CASSEASGERDEQFF.

V and J are TRBV6-5 and TRBJ2-7; D is unclear. V was shortened by 7 bases and J by 3 bases, with 10 bases between the two germline ends. The CDR3 runs to 12 residues. Germline values: CDR1 MNHEY, CDR2 SVGAGI. The CDR3 bases are TGTGCCAGCAAGGTAGGCGACTACGAGCAGTACTTC. It translates to CASKVGDYEQYF.

The chain combines TRBV28 with TRBJ1-2; TRBD1 aligns across 7 bases. Germline CDR1 and CDR2: MDHEN and SYDVKM. This CDR3 is 12 amino acids long. V gave up 8 bases and J gave up 3 bases; unmatched junction bases: 3. In DNA, the CDR3 is TGTGCCAGCCAGGGGGATCACTATGGCTACACCTTC. Its translation is CASQGDHYGYTF.

The sample holds a few counts of this clone. The genes are TRBV14 and TRBJ2-2, with TRBD2 matching 11 bases. The V gene end was trimmed by 4 bases and the J gene end by 3 bases; junction bases not matched to a gene: 13. The CDR3 has 19 amino acids. Germline values: CDR1 SGHDN, CDR2 FVKESK. CDR3 in amino acids: CASSRRLAGPLGDTGELFF. CDR3 coding DNA: TGTGCCAGCAGCCGAAGACTAGCGGGGCCGTTAGGGGACACCGGGGAGCTGTTTTTT.

This clone has a handful of counts. The rearrangement uses TRBV2 and TRBJ1-6; 8 bases are shared with TRBD1. Trimming cost V 5 bases and J 6 bases; bases outside gene matches: 6. The CDR3 extends over 15 amino acids. Germline V gene sequence: CDR1 SNHLY, CDR2 FYNNEI. CDR3 in amino acids: CASSPSQGGNSPLHF. The CDR3 DNA follows: TGTGCCAGCAGTCCCTCACAGGGGGGTAATTCACCCCTCCACTTT.

The chain recombines TRBV24-1 with TRBJ2-2, with D perhaps assigned TRBD1 or TRBD2 (6 bases each). Germline V gene lookup returns CDR1 KGHDR and CDR2 SFDVKD. The CDR3 contains 16 residues. With 3 bases removed from V and 2 bases from J, the gap between germline ends came to 12 bases. The CDR3 spells CATSDVGGGNTGELFF. CDR3 DNA: TGTGCCACCAGTGATGTGGGGGGCGGCAACACCGGGGAGCTGTTTTTT.

The chain uses TRBV3-1 (or the pseudogene TRBV3-2) and TRBJ2-3; TRBD2 matches at 7 bases. J gave up 2 bases and V 1 base, and 6 bases lay outside the gene matches. Germline CDR1 reads LGHDT; CDR2 reads YNNKEL (reference sequence). The CDR3 has 16 residues. The CDR3, as DNA: TGTGCCAGCAGCCAAGCCTCGGGACTAATCACAGATACGCAGTATTTT. Translating gives CASSQASGLITDTQYF.

This chain connects TRBV7-2 to TRBJ1-2, with no clear D. Germline V gene sequence: CDR1 SGHTA, CDR2 FQGNSA. This CDR3 has 12 amino acids. Trimming removed 1 base at V and 8 bases at J, with 8 bases between. This CDR3 is CASSLVLGGYTF. CDR3 DNA sequence: TGTGCCAGCAGCTTAGTTTTAGGAGGCTACACCTTC.

The chain carries TRBV7-2 and TRBJ1-6, with a possible D match to TRBD1 (6 bases). This CDR3 has 14 amino acids. Germline CDR1 SGHTA, CDR2 FQGNSA. V lost 7 bases and J 14 bases, leaving 21 bases between the germline ends. The CDR3 is CASTRQASSSALHF. CDR3 nucleotide sequence: TGTGCCAGCACGAGACAGGCGTCGTCCTCAGCCCTCCACTTT.

V usage is TRBV6-5 and J usage is TRBJ2-5, with 7 bases lining up with TRBD2. CDR1 and CDR2 (germline): MNHEY, SVGAGI. This CDR3 is 15 amino acids long. V was pared by 5 bases and J by 1 base, with 7 bases of the junction left unmatched. In DNA, the CDR3 is TGTGCCAGCAGTCTATCTGGCGGGGGCCAAGAGACCCAGTACTTC. Translation gives CASSLSGGGQETQYF.

This clone has a single count. The chain employs TRBV18 and TRBJ2-5; the D gene is possibly TRBD2 (5 bases). The CDR3 covers 14 residues. The germline V gene has CDR1 KGHSH and CDR2 LQKENI. V was pared by 3 bases and J by 1 base, with 9 bases between. CDR3 residues: CASSPSGVQETQYF. The CDR3 DNA is TGTGCCAGCTCACCCTCCGGGGTCCAAGAGACCCAGTACTTC.

The rearrangement uses TRBV19 and TRBJ1-5, with D uncertain. The CDR3 is made up of 15 amino acids. Germline lookup yields CDR1 LNHDA and CDR2 SQIVND (reference sequence). V lost 0 bases and J lost 3, with 9 bases in between. DNA for the CDR3: TGTGCCAGTAGTATAGACGGGGAGTACAATCAGCCCCAGCATTTT. Translation: CASSIDGEYNQPQHF. The full variable domain, in which reference TRBV19 and TRBJ1-5 provide the parts outside the CDR3, is DGGITQSPKYLFRKEGQNVTLSCEQNLNHDAMYWYRQDPGQGLRLIYYSQIVNDFQKGDIAEGYSVSREKKESFPLTVTSAQKNPTAFYLCASSIDGEYNQPQHFGDGTRLSIL.

This chain uses TRBV9 with TRBJ1-3; D gene uncertain. Germline CDR1 SGDLS, CDR2 YYNGEE. This CDR3 has 17 amino acids. The V end was cut by 1 base, the J end by 0 bases, with 14 bases between. The CDR3 region is CASSVSMGFFSGNTIYF. In DNA form, the CDR3 reads TGTGCCAGCAGCGTATCCATGGGATTCTTCTCTGGAAACACCATATATTTT.

The rearrangement links TRBV10-2 to TRBJ1-1, with unresolved D. The CDR3 loop spans 14 amino acids. V shed 3 bases and J shed 4 bases, with 12 bases lying between them. Germline CDR1 is WSHSY and CDR2 is SAAADI. The CDR3 loop reads CASSEPVASTEAFF. CDR3 nucleotides: TGCGCCAGCAGTGAACCAGTTGCTAGCACTGAAGCTTTCTTT.

The CDR3 DNA reads as TGTGCCAGCTCACCACCAACGATCCATGGCTACACCTTC. Its protein product is CASSPPTIHGYTF. V and J are TRBV18 and TRBJ1-2; D is ambiguous. Germline V gene sequence: CDR1 KGHSH, CDR2 LQKENI. The CDR3 extends over 13 amino acids. The ends were cut back, 0 bases at V and 6 bases at J, with 8 bases in the middle.

V is TRBV4-1 and J is TRBJ1-5; D is unclear. The CDR3 runs to 15 residues. CDR1 is MGHRA and CDR2 is YSYEKL in the germline V gene. V gave up 0 bases and J gave up 4 bases, with 10 bases separating them. In DNA, the CDR3 is TGCGCCAGCAGCCAAGATCGGCCAATTAATCAGCCCCAGCATTTT. It translates to CASSQDRPINQPQHF.

The V gene is TRBV10-3, the J gene TRBJ1-4; 10 bases fit TRBD1. The junction had 7 bases not matched to a gene; V was cut back by 2 bases and J by 7 bases. The length of the CDR3 is 16 residues. Germline V gives CDR1 ENHRY, CDR2 SYGVKD. CDR3 DNA: TGTGCCATCAGTGAGGGGTCCGGGACAGGGGCTGAAAAACTGTTTTTT. It codes for CAISEGSGTGAEKLFF.

This clone was counted once. The chain combines TRBV3-1 (or the pseudogene TRBV3-2) with TRBJ1-5; no definite D call. The CDR3 has 13 residues. The V gene lost 3 bases and the J gene lost 4 bases, with 7 bases spanning the gap. Germline V gene lookup returns CDR1 LGHDT and CDR2 YNNKEL (reference sequence). CDR3 sequence: CASSHRGNQPQHF. In DNA, the CDR3 is TGTGCCAGCAGCCACAGAGGGAATCAGCCCCAGCATTTT.

The J gene is TRBJ1-2, the V gene TRBV3-1 (or the pseudogene TRBV3-2), with a tentative D call TRBD1 (6 bases). CDR1 and CDR2 (germline): LGHDT, YNNKEL (reference sequence). V lost 0 bases to trimming and J lost 8 bases, with 13 bases between them. The CDR3 is 14 residues long. This CDR3 is CASSQERAGEGYTF. The CDR3 nucleotides are TGTGCCAGCAGCCAAGAACGGGCAGGGGAAGGCTACACCTTC.

This clone has just a few counts. CDR3: CASSLTRNEQFF. DNA of the CDR3: TGTGCCAGCAGTCTTACTCGAAATGAGCAGTTCTTC. The rearrangement links TRBV12-3 or TRBV12-4 to TRBJ2-1; no firm D call. With 5 bases removed from V and 7 bases from J, the gap between germline ends came to 9 bases. The CDR3 runs to 12 residues.